Following are 32 T cell receptor beta chains from one sample sequenced in a study of beta chain features in type 1 diabetes. Reverse transcription of all isolated RNA meant that expressed TCRB transcripts were sequenced. Only in-frame clones appear in the TCRdb table, and some are missing; sequencing was by immunoSEQ multiplex PCR. The sample has under 950,000 clones, around a sixth seen once. Sequenced sample: naive CD4+ T cells from blood. The receptors here all came from a woman younger than 35 in good health.

This clone has more than one count but fewer than ten. The rearrangement uses TRBV28 and TRBJ1-1; TRBD1 matches 8 bases. The germline V gene has CDR1 MDHEN and CDR2 SYDVKM. Trimming cost V 6 bases and J 2 bases; bases outside gene matches: 11. CDR3 size: 16 residues. The CDR3 bases are TGTGCCAGCAGGACCGCGGGACAGGACTTCAACACTGAAGCTTTCTTT. Its translation is CASRTAGQDFNTEAFF.

This clone was observed a handful of times. The chain employs TRBV27 and TRBJ2-1; D unclear. V was shortened by 2 bases and J by 0 bases, with 11 bases between the two germline ends. This CDR3 spans 16 amino acids. In germline, CDR1 is MNHEY, CDR2 SMNVEV (reference sequence). In nucleotides, the CDR3 is TGTGCCAGCAGTTTAACCAGACTTAACTCCTACAATGAGCAGTTCTTC. This translates into CASSLTRLNSYNEQFF.

This rearrangement joins TRBV5-1 to TRBJ1-4; no reliable D call. V lost 0 bases and J lost 4, with 7 bases in between. The germline V gene has CDR1 SGHRS and CDR2 YFSETQ. The CDR3 totals 14 residues. The CDR3 protein is CASSLGPINEKLFF. CDR3 coding DNA: TGCGCCAGCAGCTTGGGGCCGATTAATGAAAAACTGTTTTTT.

The CDR3 bases are TGTGCCAGCAGTGAGGAGACTATAAACATTCAGTACTTC. This encodes CASSEETINIQYF. The J gene is TRBJ2-4, the V gene TRBV2; perhaps TRBD2 as D (5 bases). The ends were cut back, 3 bases at V and 6 bases at J, with 9 bases in the middle. Per the germline V gene, CDR1 is SNHLY and CDR2 is FYNNEI. The CDR3 contains 13 residues.

The rearrangement joins TRBV7-9 to TRBJ2-1; the match to TRBD2 covers 8 bases. V lost 6 bases and J lost 7; bases outside the gene matches: 20. Germline V gives CDR1 SEHNR, CDR2 FQNEAQ (reference sequence). This CDR3 contains 18 residues. In DNA, the CDR3 is TGTGCCAGCAGTTCGCGCCAAATTCCGGGACTAGGATGGAATGAGCAGTTCTTC. Its translation: CASSSRQIPGLGWNEQFF.

A note on this clone: At one end the junction does not follow the germline gene, possibly because of a read error. The chain couples TRBV6-1 to TRBJ2-4; perhaps TRBD2 as D (5 bases). Germline CDR1 and CDR2: MNHNS and SASEGT. This CDR3 contains 12 residues. The CDR3 reads CASSEFEGVPNF. Written as DNA, the CDR3 is TGTGCCAGCAGTGAGTTTGAGGGTGTACCGAACTTC.

This clone appeared a few times. The chain combines TRBV28 with TRBJ2-2, with D maybe TRBD1 (5 bases). Per the germline V gene, CDR1 is MDHEN and CDR2 is SYDVKM. The CDR3 runs 13 residues. Trimming cost V 7 bases and J 5 bases, with 11 bases left between them. DNA for the CDR3: TGTGCCAGCATGAGACAGACAACCGGGGAGCTGTTTTTT. This encodes CASMRQTTGELFF. Together with reference TRBV28 and TRBJ2-2, the CDR3 gives the full variable domain: DVKVTQSSRYLVKRTGEKVFLECVQDMDHENMFWYRQDPGLGLRLIYFSYDVKMKEKGDIPEGYSVSREKKERFSLILESASTNQTSMYLCASMRQTTGELFFGEGSRLTVL.

This clone was picked up a small number of times. The gene calls are TRBV14 and TRBJ2-7; D gene unclear. The V gene's germline CDR1 is SGHDN and CDR2 FVKESK. The CDR3 loop spans 16 amino acids. V gave up 0 bases and J gave up 0 bases, with 12 bases separating them. The DNA of the CDR3 is TGTGCCAGCAGCCAAGATCACGGCAGCCCCTCCTACGAGCAGTACTTC. It translates to CASSQDHGSPSYEQYF.

The sample holds a few counts of this clone. The chain combines TRBV7-2 with TRBJ2-1; D not certain. The germline V gene encodes CDR1 SGHTA and CDR2 FQGNSA. The CDR3 loop spans 13 amino acids. V was clipped by 5 bases and J by 8 bases, with 13 bases between them. Here the CDR3 reads CASSGRTRDEQFF. CDR3 DNA sequence: TGTGCCAGCAGCGGGCGTACACGCGATGAGCAGTTCTTC.

This sequence joins TRBV28 and TRBJ1-1; the match to TRBD1 covers 9 bases. The length of the CDR3 is 14 residues. J gave up 10 bases and V 6 bases, and 12 bases lay outside the gene matches. The germline CDR1 and CDR2 sequences are MDHEN and SYDVKM. The CDR3 sequence: CASRSGQGFGGAFF. Written as DNA, the CDR3 is TGTGCCAGCAGATCAGGACAGGGGTTTGGAGGAGCTTTCTTT.

This clone appeared a few times. The same CDR3 also results from other DNA sequences found in this sample. The V gene is TRBV28, the J gene TRBJ2-3; D is uncertain. Germline V gene sequence: CDR1 MDHEN, CDR2 SYDVKM. The CDR3 is made up of 12 amino acids. Trimming removed 2 bases from V and 5 bases from J, with 5 bases in between. The CDR3 sequence: CASSLDGDTQYF. The CDR3 coding sequence is TGTGCCAGCAGTTTAGATGGAGATACGCAGTATTTT.

This chain links TRBV9 with TRBJ2-3, with TRBD2 matching over 9 bases. The CDR3 runs 14 residues. CDR1 and CDR2 from the germline V gene are SGDLS and YYNGEE. J gave up 4 bases and V 4 bases, and 4 bases lay outside the gene matches. The CDR3 bases are TGTGCCAGCAGCCGCGGGAGGGGCGCAGATACGCAGTATTTT. Translated: CASSRGRGADTQYF.

CDR3 DNA: TGTGCCAGCAGTTACGCCATTTCCAGGGGACACGAGCAGTACTTC. It translates to CASSYAISRGHEQYF. The genes are TRBV6-5 and TRBJ2-7, with a tentative D call TRBD1 (6 bases). The germline V gene encodes CDR1 MNHEY and CDR2 SVGAGI. This CDR3 spans 15 amino acids. The germline V and J ends were trimmed by 2 bases and 5 bases, with 16 bases remaining between them.

In its sample, this clone was seen a few times. V is TRBV5-6 and J is TRBJ2-5; 8 nucleotides align to TRBD1. The V gene end was trimmed by 0 bases and the J gene end by 5 bases; junction bases not matched to a gene: 9. The CDR3 contains 16 residues. Germline V gives CDR1 SGHDT, CDR2 YYEEEE. The CDR3 loop is CASSLVQGAHPETQYF. CDR3 nucleotide sequence: TGTGCCAGCAGCTTGGTTCAGGGGGCGCATCCTGAGACCCAGTACTTC. Looking up the rest from reference TRBV5-6 and TRBJ2-5 gives the full variable domain: DAGVTQSPTHLIKTRGQQVTLRCSPKSGHDTVSWYQQALGQGPQFIFQYYEEEERQRGNFPDRFSGHQFPNYSSELNVNALLLGDSALYLCASSLVQGAHPETQYFGPGTRLLVL.

This clone came up a few times. This sequence joins TRBV9 and TRBJ2-7; 11 bases line up with TRBD2. This CDR3 is built from 14 residues. V shed 1 base, J shed 6 bases, and the junction held 3 bases outside the gene matches. Germline-derived CDR1 and CDR2 are SGDLS and YYNGEE. This CDR3 is CASSVTSGSLEQYF. In nucleotides, the CDR3 is TGTGCCAGCAGCGTAACTAGCGGGAGTCTCGAGCAGTACTTC.

This clone was detected only a few times. The chain carries TRBV7-6 and TRBJ2-5; D is unclear. CDR3 length: 13 amino acids. The germline V and J ends were trimmed by 3 bases and 7 bases, with 12 bases remaining between them. Germline V gives CDR1 SGHVS, CDR2 FNYEAQ. The CDR3 is CASSFYRVGTQYF. The CDR3, as DNA: TGTGCCAGCAGCTTCTACAGAGTAGGGACCCAGTACTTC.

This sequence joins TRBV5-1 and TRBJ2-3, with a tentative D call TRBD1 (5 bases). Trimming removed 3 bases at V and 5 bases at J, with 13 bases between. The germline V gene encodes CDR1 SGHRS and CDR2 YFSETQ. The CDR3 is made up of 14 amino acids. CDR3 in DNA: TGCGCCAGCAGCTCTAAGTCCAGGGTAGATACGCAGTATTTT. It encodes CASSSKSRVDTQYF.

The rearrangement links TRBV28 to TRBJ2-1; TRBD2 matches 10 bases. After removal of 6 bases from V and 8 bases from J, the junction contained 10 bases not matched to a gene. There are 15 residues in the CDR3. CDR1 MDHEN and CDR2 SYDVKM come from the germline V gene. The DNA of the CDR3 is TGTGCCAGCAGCCTTATAGCGGGAGGCAGGCATGAGCAGTTCTTC. Translated, it gives CASSLIAGGRHEQFF.

The rearrangement links TRBV18 to TRBJ2-1; perhaps TRBD1 as D (5 bases). Germline V gene lookup returns CDR1 KGHSH and CDR2 LQKENI. The CDR3 contains 15 residues. Trimming pared 6 bases from V and 0 bases from J, leaving 12 bases between. The CDR3: CASSPPGISYNEQFF. CDR3 in DNA: TGTGCCAGCTCGCCCCCAGGGATCTCCTACAATGAGCAGTTCTTC. Complete variable domain (other parts from reference TRBV18 and TRBJ2-1): NAGVMQNPRHLVRRRGQEARLRCSPMKGHSHVYWYRQLPEEGLKFMVYLQKENIIDESGMPKERFSAEFPKEGPSILRIQQVVRGDSAAYFCASSPPGISYNEQFFGPGTRLTVL.

Details on this clone: Distinct nucleotide sequences in the sample also encode this CDR3. V gene TRBV5-1 combines with J gene TRBJ2-3; maybe TRBD1 (5 bases). Trimming shortened V by 0 bases and J by 4 bases, and 9 bases separated the two germline ends. The V gene's germline CDR1 is SGHRS and CDR2 YFSETQ. CDR3 size: 14 residues. Written as DNA, the CDR3 is TGCGCCAGCAGCTTGGGACAGAGCTCAGATACGCAGTATTTT. It specifies CASSLGQSSDTQYF. The whole variable domain, filled in from reference TRBV5-1 and TRBJ2-3, reads KAGVTQTPRYLIKTRGQQVTLSCSPISGHRSVSWYQQTPGQGLQFLFEYFSETQRNKGNFPGRFSGRQFSNSRSEMNVSTLELGDSALYLCASSLGQSSDTQYFGPGTRLTVL.

In regard to this clone: Different DNA sequences within this sample yield the same CDR3. V gene TRBV7-2 combines with J gene TRBJ2-4; D unresolved. V was pared by 5 bases and J by 0 bases, with 11 bases between. The CDR3 is 15 amino acids. In germline, CDR1 is SGHTA, CDR2 FQGNSA. For the CDR3, the DNA is TGTGCCAGCAGCCCGGACCGCCTAGCCAAAAACATTCAGTACTTC. This encodes CASSPDRLAKNIQYF.

A few counts support this clone. CDR3 sequence reads: CASSPRDRGEETQYF. DNA of the CDR3: TGTGCCAGCAGCCCGCGGGACAGGGGCGAAGAGACCCAGTACTTC. The V call is TRBV6-6, the J call TRBJ2-5; 10 bases match TRBD1. Losses at the gene ends were 6 bases for V and 3 bases for J; bases not matched to a gene: 7. CDR1 is MNHNY, CDR2 SVGAGI, per germline (reference sequence). The CDR3 loop spans 15 amino acids.

The chain joins TRBV2 to TRBJ1-5; D unclear. This CDR3 comprises 15 residues. Trimming took 6 bases from V and 1 from J, leaving 13 bases between them. Germline CDR1 reads SNHLY; CDR2 reads FYNNEI. The CDR3 DNA reads TGTGCCAGCAGCGCAGGAGATGTGAGCAATCAGCCCCAGCATTTT. It translates to CASSAGDVSNQPQHF.

J is TRBJ1-6 and V is TRBV29-1, with TRBD1 identical over 10 bases. The germline CDR1 and CDR2 sequences are SQVTM and ANQGSEA. After removal of 6 bases from V and 8 bases from J, the junction contained 4 bases not matched to a gene. The CDR3 is 13 amino acids. CDR3 nucleotide sequence: TGCAGCGTGGGACAGGGGAAGGATTCACCCCTCCACTTT. Translation: CSVGQGKDSPLHF.

The chain uses TRBV2 and TRBJ2-1, with 7 bases aligning to TRBD2. This CDR3 is 14 amino acids long. Germline V gives CDR1 SNHLY, CDR2 FYNNEI. V trimming: 7 bases; J trimming: 8 bases; junction bases outside the gene matches: 11. CDR3 sequence reads: CASTERGLVHEQFF. The DNA for the CDR3 is TGTGCCAGCACTGAGAGAGGACTAGTTCATGAGCAGTTCTTC.

A few counts support this clone. The chain has TRBV7-3 and TRBJ2-1, with D uncertain. CDR1 is SGHTA, CDR2 FQGTGA, per germline. V gave up 5 bases and J gave up 10 bases, with 18 bases separating them. There are 14 residues in the CDR3. CDR3 amino acids: CASSLRTSPREQFF. DNA of the CDR3: TGTGCCAGCAGCCTCCGGACCTCACCGAGGGAGCAGTTCTTC.

In this sample, this clone turned up a few times. The V gene is TRBV28, the J gene TRBJ2-3; weak D call: TRBD1 (6 bases). Germline V CDR1 and CDR2: MDHEN, SYDVKM. The CDR3 extends over 16 amino acids. The V end lost 2 bases, the J end lost 0 bases, and 12 bases lay between the germline ends. The CDR3 here is CASSLAGVLSTDTQYF. CDR3 sequence (DNA): TGTGCCAGCAGTTTAGCAGGGGTCCTTAGCACAGATACGCAGTATTTT.

This clone showed up just once. J is TRBJ2-1 and V is TRBV11-2, with D unclear. Germline V gene sequence: CDR1 SGHAT, CDR2 FQNNGV. CDR3 length: 15 amino acids. Trimming stripped 0 bases from V and 9 bases from J, with 15 bases between. CDR3 region: CASSLDLSSEGEQFF. CDR3 bases: TGTGCCAGCAGCTTAGATCTCTCCTCGGAAGGTGAGCAGTTCTTC.

V and J are TRBV6-5 and TRBJ1-5, with D hard to call. V lost 4 bases and J 3 bases, leaving 7 bases between the germline ends. The CDR3 covers 13 residues. Germline CDR1 reads MNHEY; CDR2 reads SVGAGI. CDR3 loop: CASSLRLNQPQHF. In DNA form, the CDR3 reads TGTGCCAGCAGTTTGCGGCTCAATCAGCCCCAGCATTTT.

This clone was seen more than once but under ten times. This chain joins TRBV11-2 and TRBJ1-2, with D possibly TRBD1 on 5 matching bases. Germline CDR1 reads SGHAT; CDR2 reads FQNNGV. The length of the CDR3 is 16 residues. Trimming left V 7 bases short and J 8 bases short, with 26 bases between. The CDR3 loop is CASNIDLWGRMGGYTF. Here the CDR3 DNA reads TGTGCCAGCAACATAGATCTGTGGGGCAGGATGGGAGGCTACACCTTC.

There are a few counts of this clone. This chain joins TRBV11-2 and TRBJ2-7, with 15 nucleotides matching TRBD2. The V segment lost 5 bases and the J segment 6 bases; nucleotides outside the gene matches: 8. The CDR3 length is 16 residues. The germline CDR1 and CDR2 sequences are SGHAT and FQNNGV. This CDR3 is CASSRTGLAGGGEQYF. In nucleotides, the CDR3 is TGTGCCAGCAGCAGAACGGGACTAGCGGGAGGAGGCGAGCAGTACTTC.

This clone was recorded a few times. This chain uses TRBV5-1 with TRBJ2-1, with TRBD2 matching 8 bases. This CDR3 region has 16 residues. The ends lost 0 bases at V and 6 bases at J; junction bases unmatched: 8. Germline CDR1 and CDR2: SGHRS and YFSETQ. The CDR3 nucleotides are TGCGCCAGCAGCTTGGCCGGTCGACTAGCGAGCAATGAGCAGTTCTTC. It codes for CASSLAGRLASNEQFF.